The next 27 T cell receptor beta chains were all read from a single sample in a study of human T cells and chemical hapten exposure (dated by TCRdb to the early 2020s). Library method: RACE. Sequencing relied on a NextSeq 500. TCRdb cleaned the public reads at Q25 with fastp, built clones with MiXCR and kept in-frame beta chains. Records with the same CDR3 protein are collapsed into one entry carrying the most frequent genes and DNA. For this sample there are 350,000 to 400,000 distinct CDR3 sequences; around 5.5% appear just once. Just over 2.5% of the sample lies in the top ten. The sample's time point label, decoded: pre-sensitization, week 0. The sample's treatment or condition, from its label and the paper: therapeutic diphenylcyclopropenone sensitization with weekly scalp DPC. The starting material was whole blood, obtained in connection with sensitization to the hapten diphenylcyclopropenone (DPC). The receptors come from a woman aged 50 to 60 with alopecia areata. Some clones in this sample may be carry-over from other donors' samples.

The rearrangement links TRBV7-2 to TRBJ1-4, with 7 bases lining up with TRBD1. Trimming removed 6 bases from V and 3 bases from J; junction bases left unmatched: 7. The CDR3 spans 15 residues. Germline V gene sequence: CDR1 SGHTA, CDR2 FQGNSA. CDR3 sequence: CASSSIRGANEKLFF. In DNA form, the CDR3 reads TGTGCCAGCAGTTCAATCAGGGGGGCTAATGAAAAACTGTTTTTT.

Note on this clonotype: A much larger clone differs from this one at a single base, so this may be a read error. The CDR3 here is CASSPDWYEQYF. CDR3 DNA sequence: TGTGCCAGCAGCCCGGACTGGTACGAGCAGTACTTC. J is TRBJ2-7 and V is TRBV5-5, with D perhaps TRBD2 (5 bases). V was pared by 4 bases and J by 4 bases, with 9 bases between. This CDR3 has 12 amino acids. Looked up from germline, CDR1 is SGHKS and CDR2 is YYEKEE (reference sequence). Full variable domain (outside the CDR3, taken from reference TRBV5-5 and TRBJ2-7): DAGVTQSPTHLIKTRGQQVTLRCSPISGHKSVSWYQQVLGQGPQFIFQYYEKEERGRGNFPDRFSARQFPNYSSELNVNALLLGDSALYLCASSPDWYEQYFGPGTRLTVT.

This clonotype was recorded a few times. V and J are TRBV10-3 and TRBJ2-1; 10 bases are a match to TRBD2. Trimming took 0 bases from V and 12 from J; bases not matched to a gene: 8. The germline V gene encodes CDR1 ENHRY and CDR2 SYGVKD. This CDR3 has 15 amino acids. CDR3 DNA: TGTGCCATCAGTGAGTCGCCAGCGGGGGGGCCGCGGCAGTTCTTC. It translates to CAISESPAGGPRQFF.

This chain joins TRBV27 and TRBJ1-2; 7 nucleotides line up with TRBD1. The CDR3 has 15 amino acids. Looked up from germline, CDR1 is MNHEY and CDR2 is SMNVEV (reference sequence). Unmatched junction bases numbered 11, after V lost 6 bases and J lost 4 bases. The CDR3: CASRVQGPLGYGYTF. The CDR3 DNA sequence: TGTGCCAGCAGAGTACAGGGGCCGCTGGGCTATGGCTACACCTTC.

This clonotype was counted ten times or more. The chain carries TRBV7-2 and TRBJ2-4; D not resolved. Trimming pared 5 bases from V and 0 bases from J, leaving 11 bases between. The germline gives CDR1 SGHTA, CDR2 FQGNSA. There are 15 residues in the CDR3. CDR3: CASSPANLAKNIQYF. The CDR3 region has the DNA TGTGCCAGCAGCCCGGCGAACCTAGCCAAAAACATTCAGTACTTC.

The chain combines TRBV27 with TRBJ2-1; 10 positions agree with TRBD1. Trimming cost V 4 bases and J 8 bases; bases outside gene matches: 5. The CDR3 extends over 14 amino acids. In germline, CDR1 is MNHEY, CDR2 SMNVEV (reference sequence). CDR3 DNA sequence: TGTGCCAGCAGTTCCCCGACAGGGGGCCATGAGCAGTTCTTC. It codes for CASSSPTGGHEQFF.

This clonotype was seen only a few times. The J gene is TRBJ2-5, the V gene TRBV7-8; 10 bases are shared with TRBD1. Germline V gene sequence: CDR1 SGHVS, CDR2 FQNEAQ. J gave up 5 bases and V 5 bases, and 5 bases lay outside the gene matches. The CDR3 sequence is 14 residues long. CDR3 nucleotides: TGTGCCAGCAGCCCGTGGACAGGGGGGGAGACCCAGTACTTC. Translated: CASSPWTGGETQYF.

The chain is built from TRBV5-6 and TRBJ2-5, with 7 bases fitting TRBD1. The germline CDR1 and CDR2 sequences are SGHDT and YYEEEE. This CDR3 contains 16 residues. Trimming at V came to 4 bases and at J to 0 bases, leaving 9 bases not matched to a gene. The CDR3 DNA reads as TGTGCCAGCAGCCCATCCGGGACAGCGTACCAAGAGACCCAGTACTTC. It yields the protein CASSPSGTAYQETQYF.

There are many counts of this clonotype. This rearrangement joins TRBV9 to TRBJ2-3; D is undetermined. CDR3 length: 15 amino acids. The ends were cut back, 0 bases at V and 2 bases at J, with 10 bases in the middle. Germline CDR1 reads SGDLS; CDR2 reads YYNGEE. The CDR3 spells CASSVATPVTDTQYF. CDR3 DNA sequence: TGTGCCAGCAGCGTAGCTACCCCAGTCACAGATACGCAGTATTTT.

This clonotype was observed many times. This CDR3 is CSARSSGGFRHNEQFF. Written as DNA, the CDR3 is TGCAGTGCTAGGAGTAGCGGGGGGTTTAGGCACAATGAGCAGTTCTTC. The chain joins TRBV20-1 to TRBJ2-1; TRBD2 matches 10 bases. This CDR3 has 16 amino acids. Germline values: CDR1 DFQATT, CDR2 SNEGSKA (reference sequence). Trimming at V came to 3 bases and at J to 5 bases, leaving 10 bases not matched to a gene.

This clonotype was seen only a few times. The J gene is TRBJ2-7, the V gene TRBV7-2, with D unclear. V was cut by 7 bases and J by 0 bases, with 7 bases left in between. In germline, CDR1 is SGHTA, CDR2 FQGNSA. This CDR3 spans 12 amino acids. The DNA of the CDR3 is TGTGCCAGCAATGGACCCTCCTACGAGCAGTACTTC. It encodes CASNGPSYEQYF.

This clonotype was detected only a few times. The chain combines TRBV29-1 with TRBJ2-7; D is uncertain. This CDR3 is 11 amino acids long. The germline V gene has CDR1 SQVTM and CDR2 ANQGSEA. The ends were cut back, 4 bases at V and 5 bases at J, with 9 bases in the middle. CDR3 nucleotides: TGCAGCGTTGGAGGTGGTCACGAGCAGTACTTC. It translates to CSVGGGHEQYF.

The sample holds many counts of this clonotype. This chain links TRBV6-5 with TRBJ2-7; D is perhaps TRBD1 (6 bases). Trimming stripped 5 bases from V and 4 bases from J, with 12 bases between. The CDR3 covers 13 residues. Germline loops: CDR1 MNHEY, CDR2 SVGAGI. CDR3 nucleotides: TGTGCCAGCAGTGCCAGGGGAAGATACGAGCAGTACTTC. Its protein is CASSARGRYEQYF.

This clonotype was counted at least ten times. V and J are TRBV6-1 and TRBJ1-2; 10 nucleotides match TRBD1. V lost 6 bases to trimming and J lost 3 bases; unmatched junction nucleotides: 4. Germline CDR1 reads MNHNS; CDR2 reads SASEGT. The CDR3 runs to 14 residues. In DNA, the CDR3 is TGTGCCAGCAGAGTGACAGGGGGCGACTATGGCTACACCTTC. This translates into CASRVTGGDYGYTF.

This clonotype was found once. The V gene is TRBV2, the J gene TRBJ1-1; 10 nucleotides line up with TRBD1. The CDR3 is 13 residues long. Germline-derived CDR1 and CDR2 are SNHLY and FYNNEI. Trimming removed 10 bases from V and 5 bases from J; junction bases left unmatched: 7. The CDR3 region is CANKTGGATEAFF. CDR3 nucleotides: TGTGCCAACAAGACAGGGGGCGCGACTGAAGCTTTCTTT.

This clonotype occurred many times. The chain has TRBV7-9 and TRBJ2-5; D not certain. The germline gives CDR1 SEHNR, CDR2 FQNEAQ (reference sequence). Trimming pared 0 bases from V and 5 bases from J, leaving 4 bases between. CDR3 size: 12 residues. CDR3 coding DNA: TGTGCCAGCAGCTTAGCGCACGAGACCCAGTACTTC. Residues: CASSLAHETQYF.

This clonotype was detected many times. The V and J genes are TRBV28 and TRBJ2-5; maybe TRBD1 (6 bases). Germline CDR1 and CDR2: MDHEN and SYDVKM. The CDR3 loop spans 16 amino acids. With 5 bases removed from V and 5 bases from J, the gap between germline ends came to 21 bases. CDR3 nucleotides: TGTGCCAGCAGTATCATTCTACAGGGCCGCCGGGAGACCCAGTACTTC. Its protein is CASSIILQGRRETQYF.

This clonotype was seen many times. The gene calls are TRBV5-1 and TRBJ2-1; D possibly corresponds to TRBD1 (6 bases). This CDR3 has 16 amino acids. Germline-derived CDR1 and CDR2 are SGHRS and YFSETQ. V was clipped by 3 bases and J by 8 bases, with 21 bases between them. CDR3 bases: TGCGCCAGCAGCTCGGCAGTCCGGACAGTATTGCATGAGCAGTTCTTC. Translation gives CASSSAVRTVLHEQFF.

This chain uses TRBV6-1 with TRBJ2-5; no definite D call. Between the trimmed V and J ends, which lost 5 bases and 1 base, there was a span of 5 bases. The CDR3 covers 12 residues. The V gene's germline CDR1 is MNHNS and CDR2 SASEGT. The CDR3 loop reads CASSYFQETQYF. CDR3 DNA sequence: TGTGCCAGCAGTTACTTCCAAGAGACCCAGTACTTC.

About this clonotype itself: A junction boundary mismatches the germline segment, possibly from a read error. CDR3 loop: CASSLRGTPERYF. The CDR3 DNA follows: TGTGCCAGCAGCCTTAGGGGGACCCCCGAGCGGTACTTC. The chain carries TRBV28 and TRBJ2-7, with D possibly matching TRBD1 (6 bases). Germline CDR1 reads MDHEN; CDR2 reads SYDVKM. This CDR3 comprises 13 residues.

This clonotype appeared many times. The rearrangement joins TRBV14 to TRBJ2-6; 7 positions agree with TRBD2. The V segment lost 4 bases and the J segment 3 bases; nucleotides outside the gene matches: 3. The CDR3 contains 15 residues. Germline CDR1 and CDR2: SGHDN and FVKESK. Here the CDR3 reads CASSLGGVGANVLTF. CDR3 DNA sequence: TGTGCCAGCAGCCTGGGAGGGGTTGGGGCCAACGTCCTGACTTTC.

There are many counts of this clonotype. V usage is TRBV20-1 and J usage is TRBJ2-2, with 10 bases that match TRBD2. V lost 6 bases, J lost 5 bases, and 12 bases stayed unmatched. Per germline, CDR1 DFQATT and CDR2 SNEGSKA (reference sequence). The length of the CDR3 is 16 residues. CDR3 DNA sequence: TGCAGTGCAAGGCTACTAGCGGGAATGAGAACCGGGGAGCTGTTTTTT. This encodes CSARLLAGMRTGELFF.

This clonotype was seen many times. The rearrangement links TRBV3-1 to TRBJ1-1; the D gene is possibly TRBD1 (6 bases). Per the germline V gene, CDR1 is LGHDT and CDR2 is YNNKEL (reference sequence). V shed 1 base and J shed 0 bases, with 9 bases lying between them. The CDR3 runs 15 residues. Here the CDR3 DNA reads TGTGCCAGCAGCCAAGTGGGGGGCCTGAACACTGAAGCTTTCTTT. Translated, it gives CASSQVGGLNTEAFF.

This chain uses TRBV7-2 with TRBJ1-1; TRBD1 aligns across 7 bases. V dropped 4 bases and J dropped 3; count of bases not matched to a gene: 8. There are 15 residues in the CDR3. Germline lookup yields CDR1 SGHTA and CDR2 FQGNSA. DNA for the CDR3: TGTGCCAGCAGCTCGGGGACAGAGCAATACACTGAAGCTTTCTTT. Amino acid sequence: CASSSGTEQYTEAFF.

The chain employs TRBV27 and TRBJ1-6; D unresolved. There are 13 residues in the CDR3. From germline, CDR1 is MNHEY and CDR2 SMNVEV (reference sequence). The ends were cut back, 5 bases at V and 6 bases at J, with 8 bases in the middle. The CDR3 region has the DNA TGTGCCAGCAGTGACCGCGCTAATTCACCCCTCCACTTT. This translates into CASSDRANSPLHF.

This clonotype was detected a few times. CDR3 sequence: CASTLSSGRAGEQFF. The DNA for the CDR3 is TGTGCCAGCACCCTCTCTAGCGGGAGGGCCGGTGAGCAGTTCTTC. The V gene is TRBV6-2 or TRBV6-3, the J gene TRBJ2-1, with 12 bases aligning to TRBD2. Germline trimming cut 7 bases from V and 9 bases from J; bases unmatched to any gene: 10. This CDR3 comprises 15 residues. Germline assignment: CDR1 MNHEY and CDR2 SVGEGT.

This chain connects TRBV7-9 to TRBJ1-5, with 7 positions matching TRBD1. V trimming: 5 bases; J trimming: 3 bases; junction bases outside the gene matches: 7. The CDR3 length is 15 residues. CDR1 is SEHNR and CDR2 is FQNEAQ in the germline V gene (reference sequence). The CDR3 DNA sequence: TGTGCCAGCAGCGGGGACAGCAATTACAATCAGCCCCAGCATTTT. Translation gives CASSGDSNYNQPQHF.